This T cell receptor beta chain was observed in a study of CD8+ T cells in alopecia areata. As for treatment: oral pan-JAK inhibitor, 5-10 mg twice daily. Sequencing templates came from extracted RNA that was reverse transcribed into cDNA. Assay used: immunoSEQ multiplex PCR; TCRdb lists only in-frame clones, some missing. Of about 170,000 clones in the sample, less than 75% were seen once. CDR3 length: 14 amino acids. Germline V lookup: CDR1 ENHRY, CDR2 SYGVKD. V lost 10 bases and J lost 5; bases outside the gene matches: 12. This clone turned up a few times. The sequenced sample was CD4+ T cells sorted from blood, obtained at approximately week 60, from a patient treated with tofacitinib. The sequence was obtained from a human donor with alopecia areata. This chain joins TRBV10-3 and TRBJ2-3; 7 bases fit TRBD2. CDR3 sequence reads: CASAQLANQDTQYF. The CDR3 nucleotides read TGTGCCAGCGCACAACTAGCGAATCAAGATACGCAGTATTTT.